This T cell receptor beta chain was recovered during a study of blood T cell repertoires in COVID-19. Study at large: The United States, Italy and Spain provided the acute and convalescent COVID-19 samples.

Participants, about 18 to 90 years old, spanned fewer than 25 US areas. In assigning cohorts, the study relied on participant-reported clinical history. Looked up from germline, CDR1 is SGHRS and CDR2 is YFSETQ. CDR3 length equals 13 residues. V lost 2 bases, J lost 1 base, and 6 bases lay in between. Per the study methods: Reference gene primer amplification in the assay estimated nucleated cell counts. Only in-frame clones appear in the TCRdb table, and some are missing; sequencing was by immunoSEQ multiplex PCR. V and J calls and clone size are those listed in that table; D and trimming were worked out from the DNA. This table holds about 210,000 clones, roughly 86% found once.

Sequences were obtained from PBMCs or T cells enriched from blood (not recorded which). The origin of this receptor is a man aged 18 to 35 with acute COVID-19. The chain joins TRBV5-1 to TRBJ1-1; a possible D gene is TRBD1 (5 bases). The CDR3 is CASSLTGNTEAFF. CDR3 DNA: TGCGCCAGCAGCTTAACAGGGAACACTGAAGCTTTCTTT.